The rows below give T cell receptor beta chains drawn from one sample of a study of T cells after yellow fever vaccination. Via MiXCR, TCRdb re-called the 5' RACE reads, giving one row per CDR3 protein. Here the sample spans around 350,000 distinct CDR3 sequences, around 10% being singletons. The source was PBMCs, collected on the day of the first yellow fever vaccination. The origin of the receptors is a man aged 18 to 30 who received the YFV17D yellow fever vaccine. CDR3s include the opening cysteine and the closing phenylalanine or tryptophan. A D gene is named only where the DNA matches it firmly. Clone size is stated in some rows and not others, as once, few, many or a class when expanded.

TRBV30	NA	TRBJ2-3	TRBD2	CAWTSGSTDTQYF	TGTGCCTGGACTAGCGGAAGCACAGATACGCAGTATTTT
TRBV5-7	few	TRBJ2-3	NA	CASSFRVF	TGTGCCAGCAGCTTCAGGGTCTTT
TRBV6-1	NA	TRBJ2-3	NA	CASSERSGQTTQYF	TGTGCCAGCAGTGAACGGAGTGGACAGACAACGCAGTATTTT
TRBV6-5	few	TRBJ2-7	TRBD2	CASSYPGLGNYEQYF	TGTGCCAGCAGTTACCCGGGACTAGGAAACTACGAGCAGTACTTC
TRBV6-5	NA	TRBJ2-3	NA	CASSYGLGGRGAQYF	TGTGCCAGCAGTTACGGCCTCGGCGGCAGGGGGGCGCAGTATTTT
TRBV18	NA	TRBJ2-3	NA	CASSGRDTDTQYF	TGTGCCAGCTCGGGACGGGACACAGATACGCAGTATTTT
TRBV7-3	NA	TRBJ1-6	TRBD1	CASSVDRGIHSPLHF	TGTGCCAGCAGCGTCGACAGGGGTATTCATTCACCCCTCCACTTT
TRBV19	few	TRBJ2-5	NA	CASSMIGIPETQYF	TGTGCCAGTAGTATGATCGGAATTCCGGAGACCCAGTACTTC
TRBV6-5	few	TRBJ2-1	TRBD2	CASSYEPAGVQFF	TGTGCCAGCAGTTACGAACCGGCGGGGGTGCAGTTCTTC
TRBV6-2/TRBV6-3	NA	TRBJ1-5	NA	CASSYLGQQPQHF	TGTGCCAGCAGTTACCTTGGACAGCAGCCCCAGCATTTT
TRBV6-5	NA	TRBJ2-5	NA	CASSYSRAAQETQYF	TGTGCCAGCAGTTACAGTCGGGCTGCCCAAGAGACCCAGTACTTC
TRBV2	many	TRBJ1-2	TRBD1	CASSLPGQGGYGYTF	TGTGCCAGCAGTTTACCGGGACAGGGCGGCTATGGCTACACCTTC
TRBV7-2	few	TRBJ2-5	TRBD2	CASSLGSGGSYQETQYF	TGTGCCAGCAGCTTAGGTAGCGGGGGGTCGTACCAAGAGACCCAGTACTTC
TRBV4-3	few	TRBJ1-1	TRBD1	CASSHFRTGTAEAFF	TGCGCCAGCAGCCACTTTAGGACAGGTACGGCTGAAGCTTTCTTT
TRBV12-3/TRBV12-4	NA	TRBJ1-6	TRBD1	CASSRGTGNSPLHF	TGTGCCAGCAGCCGCGGGACAGGGAATTCACCCCTCCACTTT
TRBV20-1	NA	TRBJ2-6	NA	CSARGTAGGSGANVLTF	TGCAGTGCTAGAGGGACAGCCGGAGGGTCTGGGGCCAACGTCCTGACTTTC
TRBV9	few	TRBJ2-5	NA	CASSNTVGVQETQYF	TGTGCCAGCAGCAACACGGTGGGAGTCCAAGAGACCCAGTACTTC
TRBV7-6	few	TRBJ1-5	NA	CASSLDVGSNNQPQHF	TGTGCCAGCAGCTTAGATGTTGGATCCAACAATCAGCCCCAGCATTTT
TRBV20-1	few	TRBJ1-2	NA	CSVKLLDSRGYTF	TGCAGTGTGAAACTACTGGACAGTCGGGGCTACACCTTC
TRBV2	few	TRBJ2-7	NA	CASKRITGSNPYEQYF	TGTGCCAGTAAAAGAATAACAGGGTCCAATCCCTACGAGCAGTACTTC
TRBV9	few	TRBJ2-4	TRBD1	CASSDGQGRAKNIQYF	TGTGCCAGCAGCGATGGACAGGGTCGGGCCAAAAACATTCAGTACTTC
TRBV4-1	NA	TRBJ1-1	NA	CASSQIGGRSAEAFF	TGCGCCAGCAGCCAAATAGGAGGGCGGTCGGCTGAAGCTTTCTTT
TRBV18	NA	TRBJ1-6	NA	CASSPGSLLHF	TGTGCCAGCTCACCAGGCAGCCTCCTCCACTTT
TRBV5-1	NA	TRBJ2-1	TRBD2	CASSLGLALGNEQFF	TGCGCCAGCAGCTTGGGACTAGCGCTCGGCAATGAGCAGTTCTTC
TRBV12-3/TRBV12-4	NA	TRBJ1-5	NA	CASSMAENQPQHF	TGTGCCAGCAGTATGGCCGAGAACCAGCCCCAGCATTTT
TRBV2	many	TRBJ1-2	NA	CASSPLGGTKANYGYTF	TGTGCCAGCAGTCCCCTTGGTGGGACCAAAGCTAACTATGGCTACACCTTC
TRBV28	few	TRBJ2-2	NA	CAGGGGGQAGELFF	TGTGCCGGCGGAGGAGGGGGGCAGGCCGGGGAGCTGTTTTTT
TRBV29-1	few	TRBJ2-1	NA	CSVRGTYNEQFF	TGCAGCGTTCGCGGGACATACAATGAGCAGTTCTTC
TRBV7-3	few	TRBJ2-3	NA	CASSRGMAPSTDTQYF	TGTGCCAGCAGCCGTGGGATGGCCCCTAGCACAGATACGCAGTATTTT
TRBV6-2/TRBV6-3	NA	TRBJ2-5	NA	CASSGDWAQETQYF	TGTGCCAGCAGTGGGGACTGGGCCCAAGAGACCCAGTACTTC
TRBV12-3/TRBV12-4	NA	TRBJ1-1	NA	CASRNQGNTEAFF	TGTGCCAGCAGAAATCAGGGGAACACTGAAGCTTTCTTT
TRBV11-1	NA	TRBJ2-3	NA	CASSFPTRWSPGTDTQYF	TGTGCCAGCAGCTTCCCCACCCGTTGGAGCCCCGGCACAGATACGCAGTATTTT
TRBV12-3/TRBV12-4	few	TRBJ2-7	NA	CASSFYRFGLGDEQYF	TGTGCCAGCAGTTTCTACAGGTTTGGGCTCGGGGACGAGCAGTACTTC
TRBV20-1	few	TRBJ1-1	NA	CSASGRMNTEAFF	TGCAGTGCCTCAGGCAGGATGAACACTGAAGCTTTCTTT
TRBV7-9	NA	TRBJ1-6	NA	CASSLRDISSPLHF	TGTGCCAGCAGCCTCCGGGACATCAGTTCACCCCTCCACTTT
TRBV6-5	many	TRBJ2-1	NA	CASSYSRGNEQFF	TGTGCCAGCAGTTATTCCCGCGGAAATGAGCAGTTCTTC
TRBV7-8	NA	TRBJ2-2	TRBD1	CASSLTGQGWSGELFF	TGTGCCAGCAGCTTAACGGGACAGGGCTGGTCCGGGGAGCTGTTTTTT
TRBV7-2	NA	TRBJ1-1	TRBD1	CASSPPGTGTEAFF	TGTGCCAGCAGCCCACCCGGGACAGGGACTGAAGCTTTCTTT
TRBV20-1	NA	TRBJ2-3	NA	CSARTGQQGTDTQYF	TGCAGTGCTAGGACGGGACAACAAGGCACAGATACGCAGTATTTT
TRBV4-1	few	TRBJ1-5	TRBD1	CASSQPGQGGGQPQHF	TGCGCCAGCAGCCAACCCGGACAGGGAGGGGGTCAGCCCCAGCATTTT
TRBV6-5	few	TRBJ1-1	NA	CASSYSSGEAFF	TGTGCCAGCAGTTACTCGTCAGGGGAAGCTTTCTTT
TRBV7-8	NA	TRBJ2-1	TRBD2	CASGIRGGRDEQFF	TGTGCCAGCGGGATCCGGGGGGGCCGCGATGAGCAGTTCTTC
TRBV7-2	NA	TRBJ2-3	NA	CASSLVGRGTDTQYF	TGTGCCAGCAGCTTAGTAGGACGGGGGACAGATACGCAGTATTTT
TRBV25-1	many	TRBJ1-1	NA	CASSVGNTEAFF	TGTGCCAGCAGTGTGGGGAACACTGAAGCTTTCTTT
TRBV4-2	few	TRBJ1-1	NA	CASSQDEGKSAEAFF	TGTGCCAGCAGCCAAGACGAGGGGAAGAGCGCTGAAGCTTTCTTT
TRBV5-6	few	TRBJ1-2	NA	CASSFTSYGYTF	TGTGCCAGCAGCTTTACGAGCTATGGCTACACCTTC
TRBV27	NA	TRBJ2-3	NA	CASSLSTGVADTQYF	TGTGCCAGCAGTTTATCGACGGGGGTGGCAGATACGCAGTATTTT
TRBV6-2/TRBV6-3	NA	TRBJ2-2	NA	CASGHTGELFF	TGTGCCAGCGGTCACACCGGGGAGCTGTTTTTT
TRBV28	many	TRBJ1-1	NA	CASRWQKNMNTEAFF	TGTGCCAGCAGGTGGCAGAAAAACATGAACACTGAAGCTTTCTTT
TRBV10-3	NA	TRBJ2-1	TRBD2	CAITPWAGGRHNEQFF	TGTGCCATCACCCCGTGGGCGGGGGGTCGGCACAATGAGCAGTTCTTC
TRBV4-2	few	TRBJ2-2	NA	CASSQDWRQGTGELFF	TGTGCCAGCAGCCAAGATTGGAGGCAAGGGACCGGGGAGCTGTTTTTT
TRBV5-1	many	TRBJ2-5	NA	CASSLWGPGETQYF	TGCGCCAGCAGCTTATGGGGGCCCGGAGAGACCCAGTACTTC
TRBV28	few	TRBJ2-3	NA	CASSARGSGVDTQYF	TGTGCCAGCAGTGCCCGAGGATCGGGCGTAGATACGCAGTATTTT
TRBV7-8	NA	TRBJ1-5	NA	CASAADSNQPQHF	TGTGCCAGCGCGGCAGATAGCAATCAGCCCCAGCATTTT
TRBV20-1	NA	TRBJ1-4	TRBD1	CSLQGYLDEKLFF	TGCAGTTTACAGGGGTACCTGGATGAAAAACTGTTTTTT